These T cell receptor beta chains were read from a single sample in a study of neoadjuvant nivolumab and ipilimumab in lung cancer. Sequencing was performed with immunoSEQ multiplex PCR; in TCRdb, only in-frame clones are kept and a portion is missing. The table has some 50,000 clones, around nine tenths seen once. The starting material was blood, obtained before neoadjuvant nivolumab, alone or with ipilimumab. These TCRs come from an adult with non-small cell lung cancer. Some clones in this sample may be carry-over from other donors' samples. The CDR3 runs from the conserved cysteine through the conserved F or W. The D gene is left open where the match is weak. For some rows the clone size is stated as once, few or many, or as a class when expanded; others skip it.

- - TRBJ2-3 TRBV10-2 TGCGCCAGCACTACTCTGGGGGCAGGGGATACGCAGTATTTT CASTTLGAGDTQYF
TRBD1 few TRBJ1-2 TRBV6-1 TGTGCCGGGACAGGCGGGCAAGACTATGGCTACACCTTC CAGTGGQDYGYTF
- - TRBJ2-5 TRBV5-5 TGTGCCAGCAGCTTGGGGGGTAGTCAAGAGACCCAGTACTTC CASSLGGSQETQYF
TRBD2 - TRBJ2-6 TRBV30 TGTGGGAGCCAGCGGGAGGGGACGGGGGCCAACGTCCTGACTTTC CGSQREGTGANVLTF
- - TRBJ2-2 TRBV13 TGTGCCAGCAGCTCTTACAGGCCTCGAGGCACCGGGGAGCTGTTTTTT CASSSYRPRGTGELFF
- - TRBJ2-1 TRBV15 TGTGCCACCAGCAGGGAGCGGCAACTGACCGCCGATGAGCAGTTCTTC CATSRERQLTADEQFF
- - TRBJ1-2 TRBV9 TGTGCCAGCAGCGTAGTTCGCAGTGGAGGCAACTCTGGCTACACCTTC CASSVVRSGGNSGYTF
- - TRBJ1-2 TRBV2 TGTGCCAGCAGTGCCGGGATCCTTAACTATGGCTACACCTTC CASSAGILNYGYTF
TRBD1 - TRBJ1-5 TRBV29-1 TGCAGCGTTAGACAGGGTTTGGATCAGCCCCAGCATTTT CSVRQGLDQPQHF
- - TRBJ2-1 TRBV6-5 TGTGCCAGCAGTTACTCCGCCAATGAGCAGTTCTTC CASSYSANEQFF
TRBD1 - TRBJ1-2 TRBV5-1 TGCGCCAGCAGCTTTTTGGATATCAGACAGGGAGTGGACTATGGCTACACCTTC CASSFLDIRQGVDYGYTF
- - TRBJ2-5 TRBV15 TGTGCCACCAGCGCCGGGACGGCTCAAGAGACCCAGTACTTC CATSAGTAQETQYF
- - TRBJ2-7 TRBV9 TGTGCCAGCACCTACCCCCAACGGCAGAGATACTACGAGCAGTACTTC CASTYPQRQRYYEQYF
- - TRBJ1-1 TRBV6-1 TGTGCCAGCAGTCGAACAGGGGAAGCTTTCTTT CASSRTGEAFF
TRBD2 - TRBJ2-2 TRBV2 TGTGCCAGCAGCAAGACTAGCGGGAGGTCCACCGGGGAGCTGTTTTTT CASSKTSGRSTGELFF
- - TRBJ2-3 TRBV7-9 TGTGCCAGCAGCTTAGCGGGAGGCAGCACAGATACGCAGTATTTT CASSLAGGSTDTQYF
- - TRBJ1-1 TRBV29-1 TGCAGCGTTGACCAGCGGGGCGAGACTGAAGCTTTCTTT CSVDQRGETEAFF
- - TRBJ2-7 TRBV12-2 TGTGCAAGTCGCCGAGGGGGGATTTGTCAGTCTGGCGAGCAGTACTTC CASRRGGICQSGEQYF
- - TRBJ2-1 TRBV5-5 TGTGCCAGCAGCTTGGCCCTATGGGGGAATGAGCAGTTCTTC CASSLALWGNEQFF
- - TRBJ2-5 TRBV5-1 TGCGCCAGCAGCCCTAACCGGGAGTCTGTGAAGACCCAGTACTTC CASSPNRESVKTQYF
- - TRBJ2-7 TRBV7-9 TGTGCCAGCAGCTTAGCATGGGCCAACTCCTACGAGCAGTACTTC CASSLAWANSYEQYF
- - TRBJ2-2 TRBV5-1 TGCGCCAGCAGGCTCAGAGACACCGGGGAGCTGTTTTTT CASRLRDTGELFF
- - TRBJ1-2 TRBV18 TGTGCCAGCTCACCCCGGACGGAAGGGGACTATGGCTACACCTTC CASSPRTEGDYGYTF
- - TRBJ2-5 TRBV5-1 TGCGCCAGCAGCTTGGTTCAGGGAGAAGAGACCCAGTACTTC CASSLVQGEETQYF
- - TRBJ1-5 TRBV30 TGTGCCTGGAGTGTAACGGGGGATCAGCCCCAGCATTTT CAWSVTGDQPQHF
- - TRBJ2-2 TRBV9 TGTGCCAGCAGCGTAGAGGGGGTCCCCGGGGAGCTGTTTTTT CASSVEGVPGELFF
TRBD2 - TRBJ2-5 TRBV9 TGTGCCAGCAGCGCCGCAAGACTAGCGGGAGGGCCGAGGGAGACCCAGTACTTC CASSAARLAGGPRETQYF
TRBD1 - TRBJ2-5 TRBV7-9 TGTGCCAGCAGCCCCGGACAGGGGGCCTTCGAGACCCAGTACTTC CASSPGQGAFETQYF
TRBD1 - TRBJ1-2 TRBV29-1 TGCAGCGTTGAAGATCTAAGTCCCCGGGACAGGACTAACTATGGCTACACCTTC CSVEDLSPRDRTNYGYTF
TRBD1 few TRBJ2-7 TRBV9 TGTGCCAGCAGCGTAAGGACAGGGCCCTACGAGCAGTACTTC CASSVRTGPYEQYF
TRBD1 - TRBJ1-1 TRBV6-5 TGTGCCAGCAGAATACCGGGACGGTCAGGGGGTGAAGCTTTCTTT CASRIPGRSGGEAFF
TRBD1 - TRBJ1-1 TRBV7-2 TGTGCCAGCAGCTCTGGACAGGGGGCCACTGGTTTCTTT CASSSGQGATGFF
- - TRBJ2-7 TRBV7-6 TGTGCCAGCAGCCTCACGGCGAGCTCCTACGAGCAGTACTTC CASSLTASSYEQYF
TRBD1 - TRBJ2-7 TRBV18 TGTGCCAGCTCGCCTATACAGGGGATAGGCGAGCAGTACTTC CASSPIQGIGEQYF
- - TRBJ2-1 TRBV6-5 TGTGCCAGCAGTGAAGGCGTGTACAATGAGCAGTTCTTC CASSEGVYNEQFF
TRBD2 - TRBJ2-3 TRBV7-9 TGTGCCAGCAGCTTTCGTGACAGGCTAGCGGGAGATGTCGATACGCAGTATTTT CASSFRDRLAGDVDTQYF
TRBD2 - TRBJ2-7 TRBV6-6 TGTGCCAGCAGTAGCCCGGGACTAGCGAACTACGAGCAGTACTTC CASSSPGLANYEQYF
- - TRBJ1-4 TRBV5-8 TGTGCCAGCAGCTCCCCCAGGGAGACTAATGAAAAACTGTTTTTT CASSSPRETNEKLFF
TRBD1 - TRBJ1-1 TRBV9 TGTGCCAGCAGCGCAACAGGGGACGGGAACACTGAAGCTTTCTTT CASSATGDGNTEAFF
- - TRBJ1-3 TRBV6-5 TGTGCCAGCCCTGGGTGGGGAAACACCATATATTTT CASPGWGNTIYF
TRBD2 - TRBJ2-3 TRBV7-9 TGTGCCAGCAGCTTCGGGACTAGCGGTCCCACAGATACGCAGTATTTT CASSFGTSGPTDTQYF
- - TRBJ2-7 TRBV6-5 TGTGCCAGCAGTTCCCTGGGCCGTCGGGAGCAGTACTTC CASSSLGRREQYF
TRBD2 - TRBJ2-5 TRBV5-5 TGTGCCAGCAGCTTGTCAAGCGGGGTGTCGGAGACCCAGTACTTC CASSLSSGVSETQYF
- - TRBJ2-2 TRBV29-1 TGCAGCGTGGCCGACTGGAACACCGGGGAGCTGTTTTTT CSVADWNTGELFF
- - TRBJ1-5 TRBV2 TGTGCCAGCAAAGGCGAGCTTGGTCAGCCCCAGCATTTT CASKGELGQPQHF